This TCR beta chain appears in the sequencing data of a study of T cell repertoires in cytomegalovirus infection. Study context: Both CMV infection and a matching HLA type were indicated by public TCR beta signatures. Whole-study findings and limits: Clonotype analysis showed dominance of the ex vivo response by HLA-C-restricted CMV-specific TCR beta clonotypes. CMV carriers having the relevant HLA were flagged by cumulative public TCR beta family frequency.

TCRdb processed the reads anew with MiXCR; each CDR3 protein has one entry. The top ten clones hold approximately 18% of a sample with nearly 700,000 distinct CDR3 sequences, around 30% of them seen once. The CDR3 totals 17 residues. With 5 bases clipped from V and 6 bases from J, the junction kept 9 bases outside the gene matches. This clonotype was counted between two and nine times. Its antigen is unknown. Sequencing was performed on cultured PBMCs, taken from culture after CMV antigen stimulation. This TCR derives from a human donor in good health (CMV status not recorded). Some clones in this sample may be carry-over from other donors' samples. The chain couples TRBV12-3 or TRBV12-4 to TRBJ2-3, with TRBD2 matching 15 bases. The CDR3 loop is CASSLRTSGRARDTQYF. Here the CDR3 DNA reads TGTGCCAGCAGTCTAAGGACTAGCGGGAGGGCAAGGGATACGCAGTATTTT.